A selection of T cell receptor beta chains follows, all from one sample in a study of CD8+CD57+ T cells in acquired aplastic anemia. TCRdb redid the calling of the reads with MiXCR, one entry per CDR3 protein. The sample holds a few hundred thousand distinct CDR3 sequences, around 30% seen once. The specimen sequenced was sorted CD4+, CD8+, or CD8+CD57+ T cells (not recorded which) from PBMCs. These receptors originate from a human donor with aplastic anemia. Each CDR3 is given without its conserved first and last residue. Fields, in order: J gene, D gene, V gene, CDR3 length, CDR3 protein. The D gene is left open where the match is weak.

TRBJ1-1 . TRBV12-3/TRBV12-4 14 ASIKVGGRAVTEAF
TRBJ2-1 TRBD2 TRBV7-3 13 ASIILAGSYNEQF
TRBJ1-5 . TRBV2 11 ASSGGWNQPQH
TRBJ1-4 TRBD1 TRBV2 13 ASSEGWGQGEKLF
TRBJ2-7 . TRBV2 10 ASMYGRNEQY
TRBJ2-5 TRBD1 TRBV9 13 ASSGDRRSQETQY
TRBJ2-7 . TRBV29-1 8 SVWGKEQY
TRBJ2-1 . TRBV5-1 13 ASSLVTGSSNEQF
TRBJ2-7 . TRBV20-1 12 SARGSGGAYEQY
TRBJ1-5 TRBD1 TRBV15 13 ATSSRTGGMQPQH
TRBJ2-3 TRBD1 TRBV20-1 15 SARDRRRVRGSDTQY
TRBJ2-1 TRBD1 TRBV2 13 ASSARTGLYNEQF
TRBJ1-3 . TRBV6-1 13 ASRMDPRSGNTIY
TRBJ1-2 . TRBV20-1 10 SARGAGDGYT
TRBJ2-2 TRBD2 TRBV2 17 ASSRSGTSGGLNTGELF
TRBJ1-2 . TRBV7-2 11 ASNGQLAGGYT
TRBJ2-1 . TRBV7-8 12 ASTAGGSYNEQF
TRBJ2-5 TRBD2 TRBV29-1 12 SVEGREGRETQY
TRBJ2-3 TRBD2 TRBV29-1 13 SVEGASGGEGAQY
TRBJ1-2 . TRBV25-1 12 ASSERQGRIGYT